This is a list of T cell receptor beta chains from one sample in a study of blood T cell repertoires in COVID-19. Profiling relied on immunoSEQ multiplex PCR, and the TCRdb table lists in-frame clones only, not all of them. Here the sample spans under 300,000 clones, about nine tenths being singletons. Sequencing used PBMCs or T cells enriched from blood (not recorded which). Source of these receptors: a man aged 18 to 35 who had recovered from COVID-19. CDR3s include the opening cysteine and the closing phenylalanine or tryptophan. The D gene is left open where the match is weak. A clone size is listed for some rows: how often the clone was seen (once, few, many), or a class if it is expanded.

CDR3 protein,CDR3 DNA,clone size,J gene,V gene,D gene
CASSPDSQETQYF,TGTGCCAGCTCACCGGACTCCCAAGAGACCCAGTACTTC,-,TRBJ2-5,TRBV18,-
CASSFRGSNEKLFF,TGTGCCAGCAGTTTCAGGGGGTCTAATGAAAAACTGTTTTTT,-,TRBJ1-4,TRBV27,TRBD1
CASSLGTGIGSYNEQFF,TGTGCCAGCAGCTTGGGGACAGGGATTGGCTCCTACAATGAGCAGTTCTTC,-,TRBJ2-1,TRBV5-8,TRBD1
CASSQVRGAISGANVLTF,TGCGCCAGCAGCCAAGTCAGGGGGGCTATCTCTGGGGCCAACGTCCTGACTTTC,-,TRBJ2-6,TRBV4-1,-
CASRASGSSYNEQFF,TGTGCCAGCAGGGCTAGCGGGAGCTCCTACAATGAGCAGTTCTTC,-,TRBJ2-1,TRBV28,TRBD2
CASSRGTSGGDTQYF,TGTGCCAGCAGCCGAGGGACTAGCGGGGGAGATACGCAGTATTTT,-,TRBJ2-3,TRBV11-3,TRBD2
CASSPLGLENEQFF,TGTGCCAGCAGCCCCCTAGGACTAGAAAATGAGCAGTTCTTC,-,TRBJ2-1,TRBV5-4,TRBD2
CASSLPGQGIYEQYF,TGCGCCAGCAGCTTACCGGGACAGGGGATTTACGAGCAGTACTTC,once,TRBJ2-7,TRBV5-1,TRBD1
CATSDSNPWGGTDGYTF,TGTGCCACCAGTGATTCGAACCCATGGGGGGGGACGGACGGCTACACCTTC,-,TRBJ1-2,TRBV24-1,-
CASSQGSRGSYEQYF,TGCGCCAGCAGCCAAGGGTCCAGGGGATCCTACGAGCAGTACTTC,-,TRBJ2-7,TRBV4-1,-
CASRETSGRGNEQFF,TGTGCCAGCAGGGAGACTAGCGGGAGGGGTAATGAGCAGTTCTTC,-,TRBJ2-1,TRBV28,TRBD2
CASRGSTGFYGYTF,TGTGCCAGCAGGGGATCGACAGGGTTCTATGGCTACACCTTC,-,TRBJ1-2,TRBV27,TRBD1
CASSPTSGRAHFPEQYF,TGTGCCAGCAGTCCCACTAGCGGGAGGGCCCACTTTCCCGAGCAGTACTTC,-,TRBJ2-7,TRBV28,TRBD2
CASSLVPRLDGYTF,TGTGCCAGCAGCTTAGTGCCCAGGCTGGATGGCTACACCTTC,-,TRBJ1-2,TRBV7-2,-
CASSLEGAGRSSYNSPLHF,TGTGCCAGCAGTTTAGAAGGGGCTGGGCGGAGCTCCTATAATTCACCCCTCCACTTT,-,TRBJ1-6,TRBV27,-
CASSQAGGTYEQYF,TGTGCCAGCAGCCAAGCGGGGGGCACCTACGAGCAGTACTTC,-,TRBJ2-7,TRBV3-1/TRBV3-2,-
CASTLGSGSREQYF,TGTGCCAGCACCCTTGGTAGCGGGAGCCGCGAGCAGTACTTC,-,TRBJ2-7,TRBV7-2,TRBD2